The entry below gives a single TCR beta chain sequence along with its context. The junction differs from germline at one of its ends, possibly a read error. This specimen belongs to a study of cytotoxic CD8 clonotypes in ibrutinib-treated CLL. In the study overall: Specimens for response were gathered following a median approximately 12 months of therapy, spanning 6 to 36.

This CDR3 contains 12 residues. Germline values: CDR1 MNHEY, CDR2 SVGAGI. The protocol was immunoSEQ multiplex PCR, while the TCRdb copy is restricted to in-frame clones and leaves out a portion. The sample lists tens of thousands of clones, around 52% occurring once. Sample: PBMCs, taken at disease progression, from a patient treated with ibrutinib. The chain links TRBV6-5 to TRBJ2-7; TRBD1 aligns across 8 bases. The clonotype was recovered from a human donor with chronic lymphocytic leukemia. The CDR3 coding sequence is TGTGCCAGCACCAACCACCGGGACAGGCTACTCTTC. This encodes CASTNHRDRLLF.